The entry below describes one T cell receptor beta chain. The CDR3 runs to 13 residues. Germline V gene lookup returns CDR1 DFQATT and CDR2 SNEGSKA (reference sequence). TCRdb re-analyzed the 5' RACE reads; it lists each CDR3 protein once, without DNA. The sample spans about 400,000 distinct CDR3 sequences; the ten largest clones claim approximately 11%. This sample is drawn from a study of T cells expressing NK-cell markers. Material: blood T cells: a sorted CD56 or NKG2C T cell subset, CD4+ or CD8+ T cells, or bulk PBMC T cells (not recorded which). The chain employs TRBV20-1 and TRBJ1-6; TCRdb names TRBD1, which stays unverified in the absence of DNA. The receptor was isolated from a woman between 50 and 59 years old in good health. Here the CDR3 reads CSASTGGNSPLHF.